This passage covers 30 T cell receptor beta chains from one sample sequenced in a study of glioma-infiltrating T cells. Amplification of TCR alpha and beta CDR3 regions from RNA used iRepertoire nested multiplex PCR. Each CDR3 protein is one row after TCRdb ran MiXCR on the multiplex PCR reads. The table has approximately 400,000 distinct CDR3 sequences, 41% seen once. The sequenced sample consisted of glioma tissue, nonneoplastic brain tissue, or PBMCs (not recorded which). The source of these receptors is a human donor with low-grade glioma or glioblastoma, undergoing nonglioma brain surgery, or in good health (not recorded which).

This clonotype was recorded at least ten times. This sequence joins TRBV6-1 and TRBJ2-1, with 7 bases fitting TRBD2. From germline, CDR1 is MNHNS and CDR2 SASEGT. The CDR3 covers 14 residues. Germline trimming cut 5 bases from V and 7 bases from J; bases unmatched to any gene: 8. Here the CDR3 DNA reads TGTGCCAGCAGTCCGGGACTATCTACTAATGAGCAGTTCTTC. It yields the protein CASSPGLSTNEQFF.

This rearrangement joins TRBV7-9 to TRBJ1-6; 7 positions match TRBD1. The J segment lost 7 bases and the V segment lost 2 bases, leaving 8 bases of the junction unmatched. Germline CDR1 reads SEHNR; CDR2 reads FQNEAQ (reference sequence). This CDR3 region has 16 residues. The CDR3 nucleotides are TGTGCCAGCAGCTTACATCCAGGGGGTTTGAATTCACCCCTCCACTTT. Translating gives CASSLHPGGLNSPLHF.

The table lists this clonotype with a count of one. The chain couples TRBV4-1 to TRBJ2-2, with D perhaps TRBD1 (6 bases). This CDR3 is built from 15 residues. Germline V gene data show CDR1 as MGHRA and CDR2 as YSYEKL. V shed 4 bases and J shed 7 bases, with 16 bases lying between them. The CDR3 nucleotides read TGCGCCAGCAGCCTAACGGACAGTGATCGCGGGGAGCTGTTTTTT. Protein: CASSLTDSDRGELFF.

V is TRBV7-2 and J is TRBJ2-5, with 14 bases matching TRBD2. The germline gives CDR1 SGHTA, CDR2 FQGNSA. The CDR3 is made up of 18 amino acids. J gave up 4 bases and V 1 base, and 8 bases lay outside the gene matches. CDR3 sequence reads: CASSLVGTSGRYLETQYF. The CDR3 coding sequence is TGTGCCAGCAGCTTAGTGGGGACTAGCGGGAGATATTTAGAGACCCAGTACTTC. The whole variable domain, remainder taken from reference TRBV7-2 and TRBJ2-5, is GAGVSQSPSNKVTEKGKDVELRCDPISGHTALYWYRQSLGQGLEFLIYFQGNSAPDKSGLPSDRFSAERTGGSVSTLTIQRTQQEDSAVYLCASSLVGTSGRYLETQYFGPGTRLLVL.

This clonotype was seen more than once but under ten times. In nucleotides, the CDR3 is TGTGCCAGCAGCCCCACCCGATCCCTATTAGGGAGGCCCCAGCATTTT. Translating gives CASSPTRSLLGRPQHF. This rearrangement joins TRBV7-2 to TRBJ1-5; D is uncertain. Per germline, CDR1 SGHTA and CDR2 FQGNSA. V gave up 5 bases and J gave up 9 bases, with 23 bases separating them. There are 16 residues in the CDR3.

This clonotype has ten or more counts. The rearrangement joins TRBV7-2 to TRBJ1-5, with 7 bases identical to TRBD1. The CDR3 has 15 residues. The junction had 11 bases not matched to a gene; V was cut back by 5 bases and J by 7 bases. Germline assignment: CDR1 SGHTA and CDR2 FQGNSA. CDR3 bases: TGTGCCAGCAGCCCCAGACAGGGTACGGGGCAGCCCCAGCATTTT. Protein: CASSPRQGTGQPQHF.

This clonotype has at least ten counts. This chain uses TRBV7-2 with TRBJ2-5; D unclear. The CDR3 is made up of 12 amino acids. Looked up from germline, CDR1 is SGHTA and CDR2 is FQGNSA. Trimming left V 5 bases short and J 5 bases short, with 9 bases between. CDR3 sequence: CASSPSSETQYF. CDR3 nucleotide sequence: TGTGCCAGCAGCCCCTCTTCCGAGACCCAGTACTTC. Together with reference TRBV7-2 and TRBJ2-5, the CDR3 gives the full variable domain: GAGVSQSPSNKVTEKGKDVELRCDPISGHTALYWYRQSLGQGLEFLIYFQGNSAPDKSGLPSDRFSAERTGGSVSTLTIQRTQQEDSAVYLCASSPSSETQYFGPGTRLLVL.

The rearrangement joins TRBV27 to TRBJ2-2; no firm D call. V was pared by 2 bases and J by 4 bases, with 8 bases between. CDR1 MNHEY and CDR2 SMNVEV come from the germline V gene (reference sequence). The CDR3 runs 14 residues. CDR3 loop: CASSLGPTTGELFF. CDR3 DNA sequence: TGTGCCAGCAGTTTAGGCCCCACCACCGGGGAGCTGTTTTTT.

As regards this clonotype: This may be a read error, as it is one base from a much larger clone. The J gene is TRBJ2-7, the V gene TRBV27, with TRBD2 matching over 10 bases. The CDR3 spans 14 residues. Germline CDR1 MNHEY, CDR2 SMNVEV (reference sequence). The CDR3 coding sequence is TGTGCCAGCAGGCGGACTAGCGGCTCCTACGACCAGTACTTC. Protein sequence: CASRRTSGSYDQYF.

This clonotype was seen repeatedly, ten times or more. V usage is TRBV6-2 or TRBV6-3 and J usage is TRBJ1-1; no clear D gene. V gave up 5 bases and J gave up 5 bases, with 9 bases separating them. Per the germline V gene, CDR1 is MNHEY and CDR2 is SVGEGT. This CDR3 is 12 amino acids long. DNA for the CDR3: TGTGCCAGCAGTGAACCTGGAACTGAAGCTTTCTTT. This translates into CASSEPGTEAFF.

The chain employs TRBV3-1 and TRBJ1-2; 8 nucleotides align to TRBD1. With V trimmed by 6 bases and J by 6 bases, 15 bases remained unmatched. From germline, CDR1 is LGHDT and CDR2 YNNKEL (reference sequence). CDR3 length: 16 residues. This chain's CDR3 is CASRTTGARWVDGYTF. The DNA of the CDR3 is TGTGCCAGCAGGACGACAGGGGCTCGCTGGGTAGATGGCTACACCTTC.

The chain combines TRBV20-1 with TRBJ1-5; 11 nucleotides align to TRBD1. The germline gives CDR1 DFQATT, CDR2 SNEGSKA (reference sequence). The CDR3 runs 15 residues. V dropped 1 base and J dropped 6; count of bases not matched to a gene: 5. This CDR3 reads CSARGTGGSTQPQHF. DNA of the CDR3: TGCAGTGCTAGAGGGACAGGGGGCAGTACTCAGCCCCAGCATTTT.

The chain links TRBV15 to TRBJ2-3; TRBD1 matches at 9 bases. V shed 5 bases, J shed 4 bases, and the junction held 10 bases outside the gene matches. Germline CDR1 reads LNHNV; CDR2 reads YYDKDF (reference sequence). This CDR3 has 16 residues. CDR3: CATSGRAGQGSDTQYF. DNA of the CDR3: TGTGCCACCAGCGGGAGGGCGGGACAGGGATCAGATACGCAGTATTTT. Full variable domain (rest looked up from reference TRBV15 and TRBJ2-3): DAMVIQNPRYQVTQFGKPVTLSCSQTLNHNVMYWYQQKSSQAPKLLFHYYDKDFNNEADTPDNFQSRRPNTSFCFLDIRSPGLGDTAMYLCATSGRAGQGSDTQYFGPGTRLTVL.

This clonotype came up many times. The rearrangement uses TRBV28 and TRBJ1-5; maybe TRBD1 (6 bases). Germline values: CDR1 MDHEN, CDR2 SYDVKM. The CDR3 length is 15 residues. V lost 3 bases, J lost 6 bases, and 15 bases lay in between. The CDR3 is CASSFISGTSQPQHF. The DNA for the CDR3 is TGTGCCAGCAGTTTCATTTCCGGGACATCTCAGCCCCAGCATTTT.

V is TRBV5-1 and J is TRBJ1-2; TRBD1 might be the D (6 bases). The CDR3 totals 16 residues. In germline, CDR1 is SGHRS, CDR2 YFSETQ. Trimming pared 0 bases from V and 2 bases from J, leaving 14 bases between. The CDR3 DNA sequence: TGCGCCAGCAGCTTGGGACTTAAACAGGGAAACTATGGCTACACCTTC. This gives the protein CASSLGLKQGNYGYTF.

This clonotype was seen ten or more times. The chain uses TRBV28 and TRBJ2-7; 8 bases agree with TRBD1. The junction had 9 bases not matched to a gene; V was cut back by 7 bases and J by 4 bases. The germline gives CDR1 MDHEN, CDR2 SYDVKM. CDR3 length: 14 residues. CDR3: CASTPAGGWYEQYF. The DNA for the CDR3 is TGTGCCAGCACTCCGGCAGGGGGCTGGTACGAGCAGTACTTC.

The chain links TRBV7-2 to TRBJ2-7; tentative D call: TRBD2 (6 bases). Trimming pared 1 base from V and 4 bases from J, leaving 14 bases between. This CDR3 is built from 15 residues. Germline CDR1 SGHTA, CDR2 FQGNSA. The CDR3 loop reads CASSLGFGRGYEQYF. The CDR3 DNA follows: TGTGCCAGCAGCTTAGGGTTCGGGAGAGGGTACGAGCAGTACTTC.

The J gene is TRBJ2-5, the V gene TRBV7-2; weak D call: TRBD1 (6 bases). CDR1 is SGHTA, CDR2 FQGNSA, per germline. Trimming pared 4 bases from V and 2 bases from J, leaving 14 bases between. CDR3 length: 15 amino acids. This CDR3 reads CASSSPRQAQETQYF. CDR3 in DNA: TGTGCCAGCAGCTCCCCCCGACAGGCTCAAGAGACCCAGTACTTC.

Ten or more counts support this clonotype. This rearrangement joins TRBV6-2 or TRBV6-3 to TRBJ1-5; no clear D. This CDR3 is built from 13 residues. The V gene's germline CDR1 is MNHEY and CDR2 SVGEGT. V dropped 6 bases and J dropped 3 bases, with 9 bases sitting between them. The CDR3 coding sequence is TGTGCCAGCAGCTCCAGACTCAATCAGCCCCAGCATTTT. Translation: CASSSRLNQPQHF.

This clonotype has more than one count but fewer than ten. The V call is TRBV6-1, the J call TRBJ2-2; D unclear. The germline V gene has CDR1 MNHNS and CDR2 SASEGT. This CDR3 is built from 16 residues. Trimming removed 5 bases from V and 4 bases from J, with 17 bases in between. DNA for the CDR3: TGTGCCAGCAGTTCCGTCCCCCTGGGTGGCACCGGGGAGCTGTTTTTT. Amino acid sequence: CASSSVPLGGTGELFF.

The rearrangement uses TRBV28 and TRBJ2-5, with 14 bases identical to TRBD2. The length of the CDR3 is 15 residues. With V trimmed by 5 bases and J by 4 bases, 3 bases remained unmatched. Per the germline V gene, CDR1 is MDHEN and CDR2 is SYDVKM. In DNA form, the CDR3 reads TGTGCCAGCAGTCAGGGACTAGCGGGAGTAGAGACCCAGTACTTC. This translates into CASSQGLAGVETQYF.

As regards this clonotype: Since the CDR3 does not end with the conserved phenylalanine or tryptophan, this likely comes from a read error. CDR3 protein: CASSLEGPDTQYS. The CDR3 DNA reads as TGCGCCAGCAGCTTGGAGGGCCCTGATACGCAGTATTCT. The V call is TRBV4-3, the J call TRBJ2-3; D perhaps matches TRBD2 (6 bases). The CDR3 runs to 13 residues. Trimming left V 5 bases short and J 6 bases short, with 12 bases between. The germline V gene encodes CDR1 LGHNA and CDR2 YSLEER.

This clonotype appeared a few times. The CDR3 DNA follows: TGTGCCAGCAGCTTAACGGTCATCGATGAGCAGTTCTTC. Translation gives CASSLTVIDEQFF. The chain recombines TRBV7-3 with TRBJ2-1; D gene ambiguous. Looked up from germline, CDR1 is SGHTA and CDR2 is FQGTGA. The germline V and J ends were trimmed by 0 bases and 8 bases, with 8 bases remaining between them. There are 13 residues in the CDR3.

This clonotype was seen a handful of times. The genes are TRBV10-3 and TRBJ1-1, with a weak D call TRBD1 (5 bases). The CDR3 runs 13 residues. The germline CDR1 and CDR2 sequences are ENHRY and SYGVKD. V was clipped by 6 bases and J by 4 bases, with 12 bases between them. Written as DNA, the CDR3 is TGTGCCATCAGCCTCGACAGTTCCACTGAAGCTTTCTTT. Translating gives CAISLDSSTEAFF.

This sequence joins TRBV7-9 and TRBJ2-3; D not resolved. This CDR3 is 16 amino acids long. Germline lookup yields CDR1 SEHNR and CDR2 FQNEAQ (reference sequence). Trimming took off 5 bases at V and 1 base at J, with 16 bases between the two ends. In DNA form, the CDR3 reads TGTGCCAGCAGCCCCCACCCCCTAGTCGGCACAGATACGCAGTATTTT. Its protein product is CASSPHPLVGTDTQYF. The full variable domain, rest sourced from reference TRBV7-9 and TRBJ2-3, is DTGVSQNPRHKITKRGQNVTFRCDPISEHNRLYWYRQTLGQGPEFLTYFQNEAQLEKSRLLSDRFSAERPKGSFSTLEIQRTEQGDSAMYLCASSPHPLVGTDTQYFGPGTRLTVL.

This clonotype was picked up many times. The chain is built from TRBV20-1 and TRBJ2-3; the D gene is possibly TRBD2 (6 bases). The V end was cut by 4 bases, the J end by 0 bases, with 8 bases between. In germline, CDR1 is DFQATT, CDR2 SNEGSKA (reference sequence). The CDR3 loop spans 13 amino acids. The CDR3 DNA reads TGCAGTGCTATTGGGACTAGCACAGATACGCAGTATTTT. Translation: CSAIGTSTDTQYF.

The rearrangement joins TRBV10-3 to TRBJ2-3; D remains ambiguous. This CDR3 region has 11 residues. CDR1 and CDR2 (germline): ENHRY, SYGVKD. The ends were cut back, 8 bases at V and 8 bases at J, with 11 bases in the middle. CDR3 sequence (DNA): TGTGCCATCCAGTCCATCGGTACGCAGTATTTT. It codes for CAIQSIGTQYF.

The chain links TRBV7-2 to TRBJ2-4; D might be TRBD1 (5 bases). Germline V CDR1 and CDR2: SGHTA, FQGNSA. V was cut by 1 base and J by 8 bases, with 12 bases left in between. The CDR3 extends over 14 amino acids. CDR3 sequence: CASSLGAGRDIQYF. Written as DNA, the CDR3 is TGTGCCAGCAGCTTAGGGGCAGGGCGAGACATTCAGTACTTC.

Comment on this clonotype: Sequence at one end of the junction differs from germline and may be a read error. The chain employs TRBV2 and TRBJ1-4, with D hard to call. The germline V gene has CDR1 SNHLY and CDR2 FYNNEI. The CDR3 contains 13 residues. CDR3: CASVLRPDEELFF. The DNA of the CDR3 is TGTGCCAGCGTGTTGCGGCCTGATGAAGAACTGTTTTTT.

As for this clonotype: A read error may explain this, as a much larger clone is one base away. The chain is built from TRBV20-1 and TRBJ2-5; no clear D gene. The CDR3 sequence is 10 residues long. Deletions cut 6 bases from V and 5 bases from J, with 7 bases between. CDR1 and CDR2 (germline): DFQATT, SNEGSKA (reference sequence). CDR3 DNA sequence: TGCAGTGCCCAGAGCGAGACCCAGTACTTC. Its protein is CSAQSETQYF.